A single sample gave rise to the 21 T cell receptor beta chains below, sequenced in a study of radiotherapy plus CTLA-4 blockade in lung cancer. Sequencing used immunoSEQ multiplex PCR; TCRdb keeps in-frame clones, though not all of them. Here the sample spans around 72,000 clones, around 80% being singletons. The input for sequencing was peripheral blood, taken from a patient treated with radiotherapy plus ipilimumab. The receptors here all came from a human donor with non-small cell lung cancer who had a complete response to radiotherapy plus ipilimumab.

The genes are TRBV19 and TRBJ2-4; TRBD2 might be the D (5 bases). The V and J ends lost 4 bases and 4 bases respectively, with 11 bases between them. Germline CDR1 and CDR2: LNHDA and SQIVND (reference sequence). CDR3 length: 14 residues. The CDR3 loop reads CASSRGRGKNIQYF. The CDR3 DNA reads TGTGCCAGTAGTAGGGGTAGAGGGAAAAACATTCAGTACTTC.

This rearrangement joins TRBV5-1 to TRBJ2-1; weak D call: TRBD2 (6 bases). Trimming took 1 base from V and 2 from J, leaving 19 bases between them. The CDR3 extends over 18 amino acids. CDR1 is SGHRS and CDR2 is YFSETQ in the germline V gene. The CDR3 spells CASSLSIGIAGPYNEQFF. CDR3 nucleotides: TGCGCCAGCAGCTTGTCAATAGGGATCGCGGGGCCCTACAATGAGCAGTTCTTC. Full variable domain (remainder filled in from reference TRBV5-1 and TRBJ2-1): KAGVTQTPRYLIKTRGQQVTLSCSPISGHRSVSWYQQTPGQGLQFLFEYFSETQRNKGNFPGRFSGRQFSNSRSEMNVSTLELGDSALYLCASSLSIGIAGPYNEQFFGPGTRLTVL.

CDR3 nucleotides: TGCGCCAGCAGCCAAGTTGCGGTGGGGGCCGGTGAGCAGTTCTTC. Translated: CASSQVAVGAGEQFF. The V and J genes are TRBV4-3 and TRBJ2-1; D is possibly TRBD1 (6 bases). Trimming left V 1 base short and J 9 bases short, with 16 bases between. The germline CDR1 and CDR2 sequences are LGHNA and YSLEER. The CDR3 totals 15 residues.

This chain connects TRBV5-1 to TRBJ2-2; 10 nucleotides match TRBD1. CDR1 SGHRS and CDR2 YFSETQ come from the germline V gene. CDR3 size: 18 residues. V trimming: 1 base; J trimming: 2 bases; junction bases outside the gene matches: 8. DNA of the CDR3: TGCGCCAGCAGCTTGCAGGGAGGGACAGGGGTAAACACCGGGGAGCTGTTTTTT. Amino acids: CASSLQGGTGVNTGELFF.

V gene TRBV6-1 combines with J gene TRBJ2-5, with D possibly matching TRBD1 (6 bases). Germline values: CDR1 MNHNS, CDR2 SASEGT. The CDR3 contains 15 residues. The V end was cut by 6 bases, the J end by 2 bases, with 16 bases between. CDR3 residues: CASREQGTRQETQYF. The CDR3 nucleotides are TGTGCCAGCAGGGAACAGGGCACAAGGCAAGAGACCCAGTACTTC.

The DNA of the CDR3 is TGCGCCAGCAGCCATGGGACAGGAGGGCGTAGGGGTAATGAAAAACTGTTTTTT. Translation gives CASSHGTGGRRGNEKLFF. This chain joins TRBV4-1 and TRBJ1-4; 8 bases map to TRBD1. The trim removed 3 bases at V and 4 bases at J, leaving 13 bases unmatched. Looked up from germline, CDR1 is MGHRA and CDR2 is YSYEKL. This CDR3 is 18 amino acids long.

The chain couples TRBV7-9 to TRBJ1-2, with D possibly being TRBD1 (5 bases). From germline, CDR1 is SEHNR and CDR2 FQNEAQ (reference sequence). Trimming took 0 bases from V and 4 from J, leaving 15 bases between them. The CDR3 totals 16 residues. The CDR3 sequence: CASSLAGEEHFYGYTF. In DNA form, the CDR3 reads TGTGCCAGCAGCTTAGCGGGGGAGGAACACTTCTATGGCTACACCTTC.

This clone was picked up a small number of times. The chain combines TRBV7-9 with TRBJ1-6, with 7 bases matching TRBD1. The CDR3 sequence is 15 residues long. The germline CDR1 and CDR2 sequences are SEHNR and FQNEAQ (reference sequence). The junction had 3 bases not matched to a gene; V was cut back by 2 bases and J by 5 bases. CDR3 residues: CASSLLGTDNSPLHF. The CDR3 nucleotides are TGTGCCAGCAGCTTACTCGGGACAGATAATTCACCCCTCCACTTT.

The V call is TRBV9, the J call TRBJ1-1; TRBD1 might be the D (5 bases). CDR1 and CDR2 (germline): SGDLS, YYNGEE. V was cut by 1 base and J by 4 bases, with 11 bases left in between. The CDR3 consists of 14 residues. CDR3 in amino acids: CASSVPVGPTEAFF. The CDR3 DNA reads as TGTGCCAGCAGCGTACCTGTGGGGCCCACTGAAGCTTTCTTT.

The chain couples TRBV2 to TRBJ2-1; 9 bases are a match to TRBD2. The CDR3 runs to 15 residues. The germline CDR1 and CDR2 sequences are SNHLY and FYNNEI. V lost 6 bases, J lost 5 bases, and 8 bases stayed unmatched. The CDR3 protein is CASRGLAGYHNEQFF. CDR3 nucleotide sequence: TGTGCCAGCAGGGGGCTAGCGGGATACCACAATGAGCAGTTCTTC.

The gene calls are TRBV4-3 and TRBJ2-1, with 11 bases identical to TRBD2. Germline CDR1 and CDR2: LGHNA and YSLEER. After removal of 3 bases from V and 2 bases from J, the junction contained 3 bases not matched to a gene. The CDR3 consists of 16 residues. The DNA for the CDR3 is TGCGCCAGCAGCCACGGACTAGCGGGCCCCTACAATGAGCAGTTCTTC. Its translation is CASSHGLAGPYNEQFF.

This sequence joins TRBV27 and TRBJ2-1, with 9 bases fitting TRBD1. Germline loops: CDR1 MNHEY, CDR2 SMNVEV (reference sequence). J lost 4 bases, V lost 4 bases, and 5 bases had no gene match. CDR3 length equals 15 residues. The DNA for the CDR3 is TGTGCCAGCAGTTGGGGACAGGGTCTTTACAATGAGCAGTTCTTC. Translated, it gives CASSWGQGLYNEQFF.

This chain connects TRBV5-5 to TRBJ1-2, with unresolved D. The CDR3 has 12 residues. V was cut by 9 bases and J by 4 bases, with 13 bases left in between. Germline CDR1 is SGHKS and CDR2 is YYEKEE (reference sequence). The CDR3 protein is CATGLGFYGYTF. The CDR3 DNA sequence: TGTGCCACGGGCCTTGGGTTCTATGGCTACACCTTC.

The V call is TRBV18, the J call TRBJ2-1; 8 positions agree with TRBD1. Germline lookup yields CDR1 KGHSH and CDR2 LQKENI. The CDR3 is made up of 15 amino acids. The trim removed 6 bases at V and 2 bases at J, leaving 6 bases unmatched. This chain's CDR3 is CASSGQVETYNEQFF. The CDR3 DNA sequence: TGTGCCAGCTCGGGACAGGTCGAGACCTACAATGAGCAGTTCTTC.

V and J are TRBV23-1 and TRBJ2-1; 12 bases agree with TRBD1. TRBV23-1 qualifies as an ORF whose function is uncertain. This CDR3 spans 14 amino acids. Trimming removed 8 bases from V and 7 bases from J; junction bases left unmatched: 6. CDR3 in DNA: TGCGCCAGCGGTCCGGGACAGGGGGCGAATGAGCAGTTCTTC. Encoded protein: CASGPGQGANEQFF.

The CDR3 DNA follows: TGTGCCAGCAGCTTAGAGGGCAGGAAGGGGACTAGCAGCGAGCAGTACGTC. Amino acids: CASSLEGRKGTSSEQYV. The chain couples TRBV11-2 to TRBJ2-7; 9 bases line up with TRBD2. The ends lost 0 bases at V and 6 bases at J; junction bases unmatched: 12. This CDR3 comprises 17 residues. The V gene's germline CDR1 is SGHAT and CDR2 FQNNGV.

The chain employs TRBV9 and TRBJ2-2; TRBD2 aligns across 12 bases. Germline loops: CDR1 SGDLS, CDR2 YYNGEE. The CDR3 spans 16 residues. After removal of 3 bases from V and 6 bases from J, the junction contained 6 bases not matched to a gene. The CDR3 region is CASSAGRLAGAGELFF. CDR3 DNA: TGTGCCAGCAGCGCTGGGAGACTAGCGGGAGCCGGGGAGCTGTTTTTT.

J is TRBJ1-1 and V is TRBV2, with D maybe TRBD1 (6 bases). Between the trimmed V and J ends, which lost 4 bases and 0 bases, there was a span of 9 bases. CDR3 size: 14 residues. Germline loops: CDR1 SNHLY, CDR2 FYNNEI. The DNA of the CDR3 is TGTGCCAGCAGTGCACAGGGCATGAACACTGAAGCTTTCTTT. Its protein product is CASSAQGMNTEAFF.

The V call is TRBV6-5, the J call TRBJ2-1; D may match TRBD1 or TRBD2 (5 bases each). Germline loops: CDR1 MNHEY, CDR2 SVGAGI. V lost 3 bases, J lost 12 bases, and 9 bases lay in between. The CDR3 runs to 11 residues. The CDR3 region has the DNA TGTGCCAGCAGTTATGGGACCGGGCAGTTCTTC. Amino acid sequence: CASSYGTGQFF.

The chain recombines TRBV29-1 with TRBJ1-2, with D possibly being TRBD1 (6 bases). Trimming removed 6 bases at V and 7 bases at J, with 18 bases between. The V gene's germline CDR1 is SQVTM and CDR2 ANQGSEA. The CDR3 consists of 13 residues. The DNA for the CDR3 is TGCAGCGTGATCGGCGGGGGCGCCGGTGGCTACACCTTC. This sequence encodes CSVIGGGAGGYTF. Full variable domain (outside the CDR3, taken from reference TRBV29-1 and TRBJ1-2): SAVISQKPSRDICQRGTSLTIQCQVDSQVTMMFWYRQQPGQSLTLIATANQGSEATYESGFVIDKFPISRPNLTFSTLTVSNMSPEDSSIYLCSVIGGGAGGYTFGSGTRLTVV.

The chain has TRBV30 and TRBJ1-1, with D possibly being TRBD1 (5 bases). Germline CDR1 is GTSNPN and CDR2 is SVGIG (reference sequence). The CDR3 runs 11 residues. The ends were cut back, 5 bases at V and 5 bases at J, with 9 bases in the middle. The CDR3 sequence is CAWSGYTEAFF. In DNA form, the CDR3 reads TGTGCCTGGTCAGGGTATACTGAAGCTTTCTTT.